A single sample is the source of the 7 T cell receptor beta chains below, sequenced in a study of CD8+ T cells in alopecia areata (dated by TCRdb to the late 2010s). To prepare the library, the immunoSEQ multiplex PCR assay was applied. To provide template for TCR sequencing, every sample had RNA extracted and reverse transcribed into cDNA. The clones in this table, taken by TCRdb from immuneACCESS, are in-frame only. Not every clone is retained; where verified, under half of the shortfall comes from an unresolved V gene, and the cause of the rest is unknown. For this sample the table gives about 200,000 clones, of which approximately 67% were detected only once. 1.3% of the sample belongs to the ten largest clones. Read against the paper, the sample's treatment or condition label means: oral pan-JAK inhibitor, 5-10 mg twice daily. The input for sequencing was CD4+ T cells sorted from blood, taken between weeks 49 and 50, from a patient treated with tofacitinib. The source is a human donor with alopecia areata.

The count of this clone is one. The rearrangement joins TRBV25-1 to TRBJ2-1; possible D gene TRBD2, 6 bases. The CDR3 covers 17 residues. Germline loops: CDR1 MGHDK, CDR2 SYGVNS. Trimming stripped 4 bases from V and 4 bases from J, with 20 bases between. This chain's CDR3 is CASSGPPPQGGYNEQFF. In DNA form, the CDR3 reads TGTGCCAGCAGTGGACCCCCACCGCAGGGAGGATACAATGAGCAGTTCTTC. The whole variable domain, remainder taken from reference TRBV25-1 and TRBJ2-1, is EADIYQTPRYLVIGTGKKITLECSQTMGHDKMYWYQQDPGMELHLIHYSYGVNSTEKGDLSSESTVSRIRTEHFPLTLESARPSHTSQYLCASSGPPPQGGYNEQFFGPGTRLTVL.

This chain joins TRBV29-1 and TRBJ1-1; no firm D call. The CDR3 runs to 14 residues. V was trimmed by 6 bases and J by 0 bases, leaving 14 bases between them. Germline V gives CDR1 SQVTM, CDR2 ANQGSEA. CDR3 bases: TGCAGCGTCGGACGAGCTCGGATGAACACTGAAGCTTTCTTT. Protein sequence: CSVGRARMNTEAFF. Drawing the rest from reference TRBV29-1 and TRBJ1-1, the complete variable domain is SAVISQKPSRDICQRGTSLTIQCQVDSQVTMMFWYRQQPGQSLTLIATANQGSEATYESGFVIDKFPISRPNLTFSTLTVSNMSPEDSSIYLCSVGRARMNTEAFFGQGTRLTVV.

The count of this clone is one. The gene calls are TRBV30 and TRBJ2-1; D is perhaps TRBD2 (5 bases). V lost 0 bases and J 1 base, leaving 10 bases between the germline ends. CDR3 length: 15 residues. CDR1 and CDR2 from the germline V gene are GTSNPN and SVGIG (reference sequence). In DNA, the CDR3 is TGTGCCTGGAGTGTAAACGGGGTTTCCTACAATGAGCAGTTCTTC. Its translation is CAWSVNGVSYNEQFF.

The V gene is TRBV29-1, the J gene TRBJ2-5; no clear D gene. CDR1 and CDR2 from the germline V gene are SQVTM and ANQGSEA. The CDR3 sequence is 12 residues long. V was cut by 7 bases and J by 10 bases, with 19 bases left in between. The CDR3 sequence is CSATSPGGSQYF. The CDR3 coding sequence is TGCAGCGCCACCAGTCCCGGCGGTAGCCAGTACTTC.

The rearrangement links TRBV29-1 to TRBJ1-1; 12 nucleotides match TRBD1. This CDR3 is built from 13 residues. Germline V CDR1 and CDR2: SQVTM, ANQGSEA. J gave up 4 bases and V 6 bases, and 3 bases lay outside the gene matches. The CDR3 region is CSVGQGAATEAFF. The CDR3 DNA sequence: TGCAGCGTGGGACAGGGGGCCGCCACTGAAGCTTTCTTT. The entire variable domain, with the rest obtained from reference TRBV29-1 and TRBJ1-1, is as follows: SAVISQKPSRDICQRGTSLTIQCQVDSQVTMMFWYRQQPGQSLTLIATANQGSEATYESGFVIDKFPISRPNLTFSTLTVSNMSPEDSSIYLCSVGQGAATEAFFGQGTRLTVV.

This clone was seen more than once but under ten times. The chain employs TRBV19 and TRBJ1-5; D is possibly TRBD1 (6 bases). The CDR3 totals 16 residues. With 3 bases removed from V and 7 bases from J, the gap between germline ends came to 19 bases. Germline V gene sequence: CDR1 LNHDA, CDR2 SQIVND (reference sequence). The CDR3 loop reads CASSIQGRGRDQPQHF. CDR3 DNA sequence: TGTGCCAGTAGTATTCAAGGACGGGGGCGCGACCAGCCCCAGCATTTT.

This clone has more than one count but fewer than ten. V and J are TRBV9 and TRBJ1-5; D gene uncertain. The V gene lost 0 bases and the J gene lost 2 bases, with 9 bases spanning the gap. The CDR3 consists of 15 residues. Germline V gene lookup returns CDR1 SGDLS and CDR2 YYNGEE. For the CDR3, the DNA is TGTGCCAGCAGCGTAGAAGCAGGCCGCAATCAGCCCCAGCATTTT. It specifies CASSVEAGRNQPQHF.